The rows below give T cell receptor beta chains drawn from one sample of a study of siplizumab effects on memory and regulatory T cells. Sequencing was performed with immunoSEQ multiplex PCR; in TCRdb, only in-frame clones are kept and a portion is missing. The sample includes 100,000 or so clones, 75% to 95% of them seen just once. Sequenced input: CD4+ T cells sorted from blood. The receptors were sampled from a human donor in good health. Some clones in this sample may be carry-over from other donors' samples. Both conserved end residues are part of each CDR3. Fields, in order: D gene, V gene, clone size, J gene, CDR3 DNA, CDR3 protein. A D gene is named only where the DNA matches it firmly. Size is omitted from some rows. Given values are once, few, many or a class for expanded clones.

D: .; V: TRBV28; size: .; J: TRBJ2-3; DNA: TGTGCCAGCAGGGGAGCTAGCACAGATACGCAGTATTTT; CDR3: CASRGASTDTQYF
D: TRBD2; V: TRBV7-2; size: .; J: TRBJ2-1; DNA: TGTGCCAGCAGCTACTATTTAGCTGGAGCGGGATTAACGGGTGAGCAGTTCTTC; CDR3: CASSYYLAGAGLTGEQFF
D: .; V: TRBV13; size: .; J: TRBJ2-1; DNA: TGTGCCAGCAGCTTATTTTCCCCCACTGAGCAGTTCTTC; CDR3: CASSLFSPTEQFF
D: TRBD2; V: TRBV4-1; size: once; J: TRBJ2-7; DNA: TGCGCCAGCAGCCAAGCCCTAGCGGGACCCTCTAAAAGGTACGAGCAGTACTTC; CDR3: CASSQALAGPSKRYEQYF
D: TRBD2; V: TRBV4-1; size: .; J: TRBJ2-5; DNA: TGCGCCAGCAGCCAAGGCCCCGGGACTACTGGGGAGACCCAGTACTTC; CDR3: CASSQGPGTTGETQYF
D: TRBD2; V: TRBV5-1; size: .; J: TRBJ2-1; DNA: TGCGCCAGCAGCTTGAACCCTAGCGGGAGGGGATGGAGCTCCTACAATGAGCAGTTCTTC; CDR3: CASSLNPSGRGWSSYNEQFF
D: .; V: TRBV6-6; size: .; J: TRBJ2-3; DNA: TGTGCCAGCAGTTATATTCCCACAGATACGCAGTATTTT; CDR3: CASSYIPTDTQYF
D: TRBD2; V: TRBV28; size: .; J: TRBJ2-5; DNA: TGTGCCAGCAGTTTTGGTTTTAGCGGGAGGGGGGAGACCCAGTACTTC; CDR3: CASSFGFSGRGETQYF
D: .; V: TRBV7-8; size: .; J: TRBJ1-1; DNA: TGTGCCAGCAGCTTAGCGGGTATCGAGTTTGAAGCTTTCTTT; CDR3: CASSLAGIEFEAFF
D: TRBD1; V: TRBV6-5; size: once; J: TRBJ1-2; DNA: TGTGCCAGCAACCGACCGGGACAGGGGATCGGTGGCTACACCTTC; CDR3: CASNRPGQGIGGYTF
D: TRBD1; V: TRBV28; size: .; J: TRBJ1-2; DNA: TGTGCCAGCAGTTTCCCAGACAGGGGATATGGCTACACCTTC; CDR3: CASSFPDRGYGYTF
D: .; V: TRBV4-1; size: .; J: TRBJ2-6; DNA: TGCGCCAGCAGCCAAGATGGGGTCGGAGGGGTAGGGGCCAACGTCCTGACTTTC; CDR3: CASSQDGVGGVGANVLTF
D: TRBD1; V: TRBV7-3; size: .; J: TRBJ2-3; DNA: TGTGCCAGCAGCGCTTCCGGGACAGGCACAGATACGCAGTATTTT; CDR3: CASSASGTGTDTQYF
D: .; V: TRBV28; size: once; J: TRBJ1-2; DNA: TGTGCCAGCAGTTTGAGGGGCGGCTACACCTTC; CDR3: CASSLRGGYTF
D: TRBD2; V: TRBV9; size: .; J: TRBJ2-3; DNA: TGTGCCAGCAGCGTGGCGGGAGGGCCGGATACGCAGTATTTT; CDR3: CASSVAGGPDTQYF
D: .; V: TRBV5-8; size: .; J: TRBJ2-7; DNA: TGTGCCAGCAGCTTGTTGGGGTACGAGCAGTACTTC; CDR3: CASSLLGYEQYF
D: .; V: TRBV10-1; size: .; J: TRBJ2-3; DNA: TGCGCCAGCAGTGAGTATCCCGCCTCAGGACCAGATACGCAGTATTTT; CDR3: CASSEYPASGPDTQYF
D: TRBD1; V: TRBV5-1; size: .; J: TRBJ1-2; DNA: TGCGCCAGCAGCTTGGGGGACAGGGAACTTATCGGCTACACCTTC; CDR3: CASSLGDRELIGYTF
D: .; V: TRBV10-3; size: .; J: TRBJ2-4; DNA: TGTGCCATCAGTGAGTCGACTCTTGGGGATACCAAAAACATTCAGTACTTC; CDR3: CAISESTLGDTKNIQYF
D: .; V: TRBV19; size: .; J: TRBJ2-1; DNA: TGTGCCAGTAAAGGGTGGGGCCGTGAGCAGTTCTTC; CDR3: CASKGWGREQFF
D: .; V: TRBV2; size: few; J: TRBJ1-5; DNA: TGTGCCAGCAGCGTTCTGGGGCCCCAGCCCCAGCATTTT; CDR3: CASSVLGPQPQHF
D: .; V: TRBV28; size: .; J: TRBJ1-6; DNA: TGTGCCAGCAGTTTCCCACGGAATTCACCCCTCCACTTT; CDR3: CASSFPRNSPLHF
D: .; V: TRBV7-2; size: few; J: TRBJ2-2; DNA: TGTGCCAGCAGCTTAGTTCAACAGGGAAACGGGGAGCTGTTTTTT; CDR3: CASSLVQQGNGELFF
D: .; V: TRBV7-8; size: .; J: TRBJ1-1; DNA: TGTGCCAGCAGCTTACTGAACACTGAAGCTTTCTTT; CDR3: CASSLLNTEAFF
D: .; V: TRBV5-1; size: once; J: TRBJ2-7; DNA: TGCGCCAGCAGCGCAGTAAGCTCCTACGAGCAGTACTTC; CDR3: CASSAVSSYEQYF
D: TRBD2; V: TRBV19; size: .; J: TRBJ2-2; DNA: TGTGCCAGTAGTGTAGCGGGAGTGACCGGGGAGCTGTTTTTT; CDR3: CASSVAGVTGELFF
D: .; V: TRBV5-4; size: once; J: TRBJ1-2; DNA: TGTGCCAGCAGCATCGACACCCCCTATGGCTACACCTTC; CDR3: CASSIDTPYGYTF
D: TRBD2; V: TRBV28; size: .; J: TRBJ2-4; DNA: TGTGCCAGCAGTGCCAACCGACGGGGGGGCATTCAGTACTTC; CDR3: CASSANRRGGIQYF
D: .; V: TRBV19; size: .; J: TRBJ1-3; DNA: TGTGCCGGGGGCTCTGGAAACACCATATATTTT; CDR3: CAGGSGNTIYF
D: .; V: TRBV18; size: once; J: TRBJ2-7; DNA: TGTGCCAGCTCACCACTTGGCTCAGGCTACGAGCAGTACTTC; CDR3: CASSPLGSGYEQYF
D: .; V: TRBV2; size: .; J: TRBJ2-1; DNA: TGTGCCAGCAGTGAAAGCGGCCTGGAGAACAATGAGCAGTTCTTC; CDR3: CASSESGLENNEQFF
D: .; V: TRBV10-2; size: .; J: TRBJ2-2; DNA: TGCGCCAGCCTTGACCCCCTTCAGGGCCTGCACACCGGGGAGCTGTTTTTT; CDR3: CASLDPLQGLHTGELFF
D: .; V: TRBV5-8; size: .; J: TRBJ2-5; DNA: TGTGCCAGCAGCTTGGGGCCGGGCAGGGCAGAGACCCAGTACTTC; CDR3: CASSLGPGRAETQYF
D: TRBD1; V: TRBV19; size: .; J: TRBJ2-7; DNA: TGTGCCAGTAGTTCGGACAGGGTCTCCTACGAGCAGTACTTC; CDR3: CASSSDRVSYEQYF
D: TRBD1; V: TRBV18; size: .; J: TRBJ1-5; DNA: TGTGCCAGCTCACCAAATCGGGGACAGGGGAGGGTTCAGCCCCAGCATTTT; CDR3: CASSPNRGQGRVQPQHF
D: .; V: TRBV5-1; size: .; J: TRBJ2-2; DNA: TGCGCCAGCAGCCAGAACACCGGGGAGCTGTTTTTT; CDR3: CASSQNTGELFF
D: TRBD2; V: TRBV5-4; size: .; J: TRBJ2-7; DNA: TGTGCCAGCAGCCCCCAAGCGGGAGCCACCTACGAGCAGTACTTC; CDR3: CASSPQAGATYEQYF
D: TRBD2; V: TRBV11-3; size: once; J: TRBJ2-3; DNA: TGTGCCTACAGACCCAAAGACTTTTGCGGGAGGTTCACAGATACGCAGTATTTT; CDR3: CAYRPKDFCGRFTDTQYF
D: .; V: TRBV11-2; size: .; J: TRBJ2-3; DNA: TGTGCCAGCAGCCCCGCCGGGACCATCACAGATACGCAGTATTTT; CDR3: CASSPAGTITDTQYF
D: TRBD1; V: TRBV27; size: .; J: TRBJ2-5; DNA: TGTGCCAGCAGTTCAATGGGCTCCGGGACAGGGGGCGCGTTTCAGGAGACCCAGTACTTC; CDR3: CASSSMGSGTGGAFQETQYF
D: TRBD1; V: TRBV7-3; size: .; J: TRBJ2-2; DNA: TGTGCCAGCAGCTCGACAGGGGGCTTGGGGGAGCTGTTTTTT; CDR3: CASSSTGGLGELFF
D: .; V: TRBV19; size: .; J: TRBJ1-2; DNA: TGTGCCACGGGGACGAGGGGCTACACCTTC; CDR3: CATGTRGYTF
D: .; V: TRBV5-1; size: .; J: TRBJ1-1; DNA: TGCGCCAGCAGCTTGGACAGTGGGGTCGTCACTGAAGCTTTCTTT; CDR3: CASSLDSGVVTEAFF
D: TRBD2; V: TRBV7-3; size: .; J: TRBJ2-3; DNA: TGTGCCAGCAGCTTTAGCGGGAGTGTAACAGATACGCAGTATTTT; CDR3: CASSFSGSVTDTQYF
D: TRBD1; V: TRBV7-3; size: few; J: TRBJ2-7; DNA: TGTGCCAGCAGCCCTCCGGGACAGGGGAGCGAGCAGTACTTC; CDR3: CASSPPGQGSEQYF
D: TRBD1; V: TRBV6-6; size: .; J: TRBJ1-1; DNA: TGTGTCTCCAAGGGGGCAACGAACACTGAAGCTTTCTTT; CDR3: CVSKGATNTEAFF
D: TRBD1; V: TRBV18; size: once; J: TRBJ1-1; DNA: TGTGCCAGCTCACTACAGACAGGGGGAACTTTCTTT; CDR3: CASSLQTGGTFF
D: .; V: TRBV27; size: .; J: TRBJ1-5; DNA: TGTGCCAGCAGTCCAATTTGGCCTAGCAATCAGCCCCAGCATTTT; CDR3: CASSPIWPSNQPQHF
D: TRBD2; V: TRBV7-9; size: few; J: TRBJ2-7; DNA: TGTGCCGCCTCCTTGGGTAGCGGGGCGGGGGAGCAGTACTTC; CDR3: CAASLGSGAGEQYF
D: .; V: TRBV5-1; size: .; J: TRBJ2-7; DNA: TGCGCCAGCAGCGTTCATACAGCCTACGAGCAGTACTTC; CDR3: CASSVHTAYEQYF
D: .; V: TRBV14; size: .; J: TRBJ1-1; DNA: TGTGCCAGCAGCCAAGTTCGGGCGGTGAACACTGAAGCTTTCTTT; CDR3: CASSQVRAVNTEAFF
D: TRBD2; V: TRBV5-1; size: .; J: TRBJ2-5; DNA: TGCGCCAGCAGCCGAAGCGGGAACGGGCGCCAAGAGACCCAGTACTTC; CDR3: CASSRSGNGRQETQYF
D: TRBD1; V: TRBV5-6; size: once; J: TRBJ1-4; DNA: TGTGCCAGCAGCTTGTTTTTCAGCAAAACCGGGACAGGGTATGAAAAACTGTTTTTT; CDR3: CASSLFFSKTGTGYEKLFF
D: TRBD2; V: TRBV13; size: .; J: TRBJ2-7; DNA: TGTGCCAGCAGCAGTAGCGGGCCGACCTCCTACGAGCAGTACTTC; CDR3: CASSSSGPTSYEQYF
D: TRBD2; V: TRBV12-5; size: .; J: TRBJ2-3; DNA: TGTGCTAGTGGTTTGGTACGGGAGACTAGCGGGAGGCCGAGGCAGTATTTT; CDR3: CASGLVRETSGRPRQYF